This record covers a single T cell receptor (beta chain). The target antigen is unknown. Germline loops: CDR1 MNHEY, CDR2 SVGAGI. V dropped 6 bases and J dropped 6 bases, with 11 bases sitting between them. This CDR3 is built from 13 residues. The record originates from a study of cytomegalovirus exposure and HLA in healthy donors. At the level of the study: The 110 or so validation repertoires used a platform that matched the one used for the roughly 650 first-cohort repertoires, as a later analysis reported. Study conclusions and caveats: It was confirmed in vitro that a few of the CMV-associated chains were specific for CMV antigens.

Profiling relied on immunoSEQ multiplex PCR, and the TCRdb table lists in-frame clones only, not all of them. This table holds 70,000 to 75,000 clones, approximately 94% found once. This clonotype was sampled from a woman aged 18-30 years in good health and CMV-seronegative. The sequenced sample was PBMCs. The genes are TRBV6-5 and TRBJ2-2; no clear D gene. The CDR3 sequence is CASRPRSAGELFF. The CDR3 coding sequence is TGTGCCAGCAGACCGCGGTCCGCCGGGGAGCTGTTTTTT.